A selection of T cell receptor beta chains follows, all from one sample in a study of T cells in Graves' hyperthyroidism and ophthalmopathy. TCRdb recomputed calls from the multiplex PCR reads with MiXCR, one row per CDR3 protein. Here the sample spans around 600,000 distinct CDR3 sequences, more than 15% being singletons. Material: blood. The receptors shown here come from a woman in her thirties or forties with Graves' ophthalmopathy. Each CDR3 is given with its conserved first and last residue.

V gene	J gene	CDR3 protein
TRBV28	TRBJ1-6	CASSSQAASPLHF
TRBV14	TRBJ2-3	CASSPTGTGADTQYF
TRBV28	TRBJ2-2	CASSLSGPGTGELFF
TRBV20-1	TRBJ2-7	CSASNGGSKSYEQYF
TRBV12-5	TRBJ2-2	CASGSGTGVNTGELFF
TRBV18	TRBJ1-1	CASARTGRNTEAFF
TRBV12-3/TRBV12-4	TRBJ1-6	CASSLSGTGVSSPLHF
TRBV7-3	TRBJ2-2	CASSANPGTTGELFF
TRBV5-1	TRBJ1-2	CASSWDRGPHYGYTF
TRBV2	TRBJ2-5	CASRVVTGPQYF
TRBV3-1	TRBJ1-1	CASRPSDTGTEAFF
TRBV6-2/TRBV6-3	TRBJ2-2	CASAHGYTGELFF
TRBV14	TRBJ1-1	CASSQEAGPTEAFF
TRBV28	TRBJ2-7	CASSLYRQNYEQYF
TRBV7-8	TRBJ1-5	CASSLDPTEVVYSNQPQHF
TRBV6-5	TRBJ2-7	CASSSGLVTTYEQYF
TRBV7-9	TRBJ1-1	CASSLRTIGGMNTEAFF
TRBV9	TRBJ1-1	CASSVHPDRDTEAFF